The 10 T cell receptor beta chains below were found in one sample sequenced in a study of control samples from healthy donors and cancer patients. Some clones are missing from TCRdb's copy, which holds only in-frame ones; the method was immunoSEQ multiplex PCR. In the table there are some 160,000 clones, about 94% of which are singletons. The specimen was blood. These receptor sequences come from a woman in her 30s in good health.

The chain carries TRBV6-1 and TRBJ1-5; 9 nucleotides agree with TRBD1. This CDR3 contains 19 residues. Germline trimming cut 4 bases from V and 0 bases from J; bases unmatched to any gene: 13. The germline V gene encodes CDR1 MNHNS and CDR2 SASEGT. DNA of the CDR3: TGTGCCAGCAGTGGCCGGGACAGGGTCTCACTTTATAGCAATCAGCCCCAGCATTTT. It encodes CASSGRDRVSLYSNQPQHF.

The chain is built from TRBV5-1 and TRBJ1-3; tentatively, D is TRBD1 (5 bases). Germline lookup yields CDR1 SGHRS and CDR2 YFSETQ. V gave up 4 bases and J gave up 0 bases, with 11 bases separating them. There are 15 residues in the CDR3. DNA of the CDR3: TGCGCCAGCAGCCCTACAGGTTACTCTGGAAACACCATATATTTT. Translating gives CASSPTGYSGNTIYF.

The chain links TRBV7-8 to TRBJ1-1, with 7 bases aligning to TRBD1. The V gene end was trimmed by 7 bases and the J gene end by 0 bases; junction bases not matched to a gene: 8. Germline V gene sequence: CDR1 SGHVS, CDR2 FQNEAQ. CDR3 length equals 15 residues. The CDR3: CASNPDRRMNTEAFF. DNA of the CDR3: TGTGCCAGCAACCCGGACAGGCGAATGAACACTGAAGCTTTCTTT.

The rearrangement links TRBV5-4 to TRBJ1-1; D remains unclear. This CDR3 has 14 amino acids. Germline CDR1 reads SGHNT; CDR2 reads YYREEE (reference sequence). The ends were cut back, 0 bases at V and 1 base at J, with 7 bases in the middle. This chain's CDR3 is CASSLVSENTEAFF. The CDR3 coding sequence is TGTGCCAGCAGCTTGGTGTCAGAGAACACTGAAGCTTTCTTT.

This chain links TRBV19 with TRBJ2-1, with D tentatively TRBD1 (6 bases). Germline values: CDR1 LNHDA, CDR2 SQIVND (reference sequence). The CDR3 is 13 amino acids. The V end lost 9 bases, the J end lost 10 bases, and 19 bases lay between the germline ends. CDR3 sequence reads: CASRGSGEREQFF. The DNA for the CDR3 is TGTGCCAGCAGGGGTTCGGGTGAACGAGAGCAGTTCTTC. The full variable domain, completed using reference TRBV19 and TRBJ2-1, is DGGITQSPKYLFRKEGQNVTLSCEQNLNHDAMYWYRQDPGQGLRLIYYSQIVNDFQKGDIAEGYSVSREKKESFPLTVTSAQKNPTAFYLCASRGSGEREQFFGPGTRLTVL.

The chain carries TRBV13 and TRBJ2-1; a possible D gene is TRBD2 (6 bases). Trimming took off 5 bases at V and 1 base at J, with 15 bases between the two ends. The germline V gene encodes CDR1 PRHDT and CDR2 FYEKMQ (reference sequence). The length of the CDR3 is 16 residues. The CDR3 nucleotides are TGTGCCAGCAGCCCGAGAGGACTACTTTCCTACAATGAGCAGTTCTTC. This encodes CASSPRGLLSYNEQFF.

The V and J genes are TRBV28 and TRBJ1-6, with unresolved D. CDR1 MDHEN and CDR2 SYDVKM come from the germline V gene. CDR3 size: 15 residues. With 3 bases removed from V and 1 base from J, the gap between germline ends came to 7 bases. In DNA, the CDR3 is TGTGCCAGCAGTTTTTCGTTATCCTATAATTCACCCCTCCACTTT. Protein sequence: CASSFSLSYNSPLHF.

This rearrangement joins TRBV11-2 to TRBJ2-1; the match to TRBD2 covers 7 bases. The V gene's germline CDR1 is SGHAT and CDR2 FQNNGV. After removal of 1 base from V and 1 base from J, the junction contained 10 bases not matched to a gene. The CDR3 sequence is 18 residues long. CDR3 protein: CASSLGASGHHSYNEQFF. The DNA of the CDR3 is TGTGCCAGCAGCTTAGGGGCTAGCGGCCACCATTCCTACAATGAGCAGTTCTTC.

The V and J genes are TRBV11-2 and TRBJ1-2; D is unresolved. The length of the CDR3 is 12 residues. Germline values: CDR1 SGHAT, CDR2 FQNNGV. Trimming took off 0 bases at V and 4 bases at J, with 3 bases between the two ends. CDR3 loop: CASSLDLYGYTF. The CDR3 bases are TGTGCCAGCAGCTTAGACCTCTATGGCTACACCTTC.

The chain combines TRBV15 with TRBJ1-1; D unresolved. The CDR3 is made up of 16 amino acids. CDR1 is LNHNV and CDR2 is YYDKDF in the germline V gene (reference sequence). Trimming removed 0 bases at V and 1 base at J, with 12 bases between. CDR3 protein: CATSRDKGSGNTEAFF. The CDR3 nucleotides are TGTGCCACCAGCAGAGACAAAGGGTCGGGGAACACTGAAGCTTTCTTT.